Listed below are T cell receptor beta chains from one sample, sequenced in a study of OX40 agonist ivuxolimab in advanced cancers. Clones were sequenced by immunoSEQ multiplex PCR, and TCRdb holds only the in-frame ones, with some missing. Of more than 55,000 clones detected, 81% appear once; the ten largest clones hold 5%. The sequences come from CD4+ or CD8+ T cells sorted from blood, collected in a trial of the OX40 agonist ivuxolimab. These receptors were collected from an adult with an advanced solid tumor such as melanoma, head and neck, liver or kidney cancer. CDR3s include the opening cysteine and the closing phenylalanine or tryptophan. The order of the fields is clone size, V gene, J gene, CDR3 protein. Expanded clones are given a class, and other clones once, few, many or no size at all.

>once|TRBV5-1|TRBJ2-2
CASSLSGREPGELFF
>NA|TRBV7-9|TRBJ2-1
CASSGDRVVGNEQFF
>NA|TRBV30|TRBJ1-1
CAWSVLNTEAFF
>NA|TRBV9|TRBJ2-2
CASSVVRRGPGELFF
>NA|TRBV7-9|TRBJ1-2
CASSPMGDLGNYGYTF
>NA|TRBV6-1|TRBJ1-1
CASSEGGRKTNTEAFF
>medium-sized|TRBV4-2|TRBJ2-3
CASSQDHGATITDTQYF
>NA|TRBV7-2|TRBJ2-1
CASRSPGSSYNEQFF
>NA|TRBV7-2|TRBJ2-3
CASSRSDATDTQYF
>NA|TRBV6-5|TRBJ2-7
CASIGSTTYEQYF
>NA|TRBV6-5|TRBJ1-1
CASSRQEAFF
>NA|TRBV2|TRBJ2-1
CASKQGGPSYNEQFF
>once|TRBV9|TRBJ1-1
CASSKSGVLSNTEAFF
>NA|TRBV18|TRBJ2-6
CASSPGGGPASGANVLTF
>NA|TRBV7-9|TRBJ2-1
CASSRRTGGRGNEQFF
>NA|TRBV7-9|TRBJ2-7
CASSLAVARSSYEQYF
>NA|TRBV2|TRBJ1-4
CASHRDNEKLFF
>NA|TRBV11-2|TRBJ2-7
CASSLRPGGDPREQYF
>NA|TRBV15|TRBJ2-3
CATSGGYNTDTQYF
>NA|TRBV7-8|TRBJ2-3
CASSSAGDTQYF
>once|TRBV12-5|TRBJ2-1
CASGGGQNNEQFF
>NA|TRBV19|TRBJ1-2
CASIQGRGYTF
>NA|TRBV25-1|TRBJ2-3
CASSDTGGTYGTQYF
>NA|TRBV4-1|TRBJ2-5
CASSHPDYRAGTQETQYF
>NA|TRBV29-1|TRBJ2-5
CSVGEHLQETQYF
>NA|TRBV7-3|TRBJ1-3
CASSQNTGVGNTIYF